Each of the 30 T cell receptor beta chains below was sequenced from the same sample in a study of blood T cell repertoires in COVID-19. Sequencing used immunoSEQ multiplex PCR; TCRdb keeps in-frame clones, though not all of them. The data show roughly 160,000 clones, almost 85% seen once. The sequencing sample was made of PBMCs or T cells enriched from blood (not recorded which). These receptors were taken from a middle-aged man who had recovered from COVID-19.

CDR3 bases: TGCAGCGTCAGCGTCGACTCGGGCTACGAGCAGTACTTC. Translating it yields CSVSVDSGYEQYF. V gene TRBV29-1 combines with J gene TRBJ2-7; D remains ambiguous. The CDR3 totals 13 residues. V dropped 6 bases and J dropped 3 bases, with 15 bases sitting between them. Germline V CDR1 and CDR2: SQVTM, ANQGSEA.

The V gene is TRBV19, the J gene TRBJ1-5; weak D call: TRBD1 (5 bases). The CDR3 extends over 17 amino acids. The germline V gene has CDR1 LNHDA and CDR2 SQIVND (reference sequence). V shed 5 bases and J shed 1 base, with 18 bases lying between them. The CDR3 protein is CASSSRGAGVSNQPQHF. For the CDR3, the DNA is TGTGCCAGTAGTTCGCGGGGCGCGGGTGTAAGCAATCAGCCCCAGCATTTT.

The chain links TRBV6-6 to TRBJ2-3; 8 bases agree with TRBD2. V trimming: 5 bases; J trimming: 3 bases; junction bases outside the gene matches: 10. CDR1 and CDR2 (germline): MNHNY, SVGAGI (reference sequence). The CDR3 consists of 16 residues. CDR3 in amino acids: CASSPGRLARTDTQYF. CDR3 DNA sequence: TGTGCCAGCAGTCCCGGCCGACTAGCGAGGACAGATACGCAGTATTTT.

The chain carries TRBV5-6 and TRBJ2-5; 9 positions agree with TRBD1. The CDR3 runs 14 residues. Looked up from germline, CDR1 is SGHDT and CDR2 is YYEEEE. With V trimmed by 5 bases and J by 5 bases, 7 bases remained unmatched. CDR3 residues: CASSSAGTGETQYF. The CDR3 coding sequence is TGTGCCAGCAGTTCGGCCGGGACAGGGGAGACCCAGTACTTC. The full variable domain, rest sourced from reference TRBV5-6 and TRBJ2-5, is DAGVTQSPTHLIKTRGQQVTLRCSPKSGHDTVSWYQQALGQGPQFIFQYYEEEERQRGNFPDRFSGHQFPNYSSELNVNALLLGDSALYLCASSSAGTGETQYFGPGTRLLVL.

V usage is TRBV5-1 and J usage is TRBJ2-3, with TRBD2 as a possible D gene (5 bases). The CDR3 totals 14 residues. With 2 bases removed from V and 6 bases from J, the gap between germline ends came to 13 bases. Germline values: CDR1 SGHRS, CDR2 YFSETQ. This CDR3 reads CASSFILAGDTQYF. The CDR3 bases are TGCGCCAGCAGCTTCATCCTAGCCGGGGATACGCAGTATTTT.

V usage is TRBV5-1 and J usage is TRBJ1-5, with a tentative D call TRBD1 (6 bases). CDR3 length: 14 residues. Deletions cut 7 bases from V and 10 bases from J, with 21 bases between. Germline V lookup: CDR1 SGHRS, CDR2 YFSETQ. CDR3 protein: CASSSGGGGQPQHF. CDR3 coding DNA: TGCGCCAGCTCTTCGGGGGGCGGGGGCCAACCCCAGCATTTT.

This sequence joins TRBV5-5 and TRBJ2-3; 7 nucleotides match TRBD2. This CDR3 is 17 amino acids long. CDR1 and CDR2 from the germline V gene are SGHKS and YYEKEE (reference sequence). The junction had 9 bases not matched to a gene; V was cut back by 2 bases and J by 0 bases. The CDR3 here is CASSFGLAVLSTDTQYF. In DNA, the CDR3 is TGTGCCAGCAGCTTCGGGCTAGCGGTTTTAAGCACAGATACGCAGTATTTT.

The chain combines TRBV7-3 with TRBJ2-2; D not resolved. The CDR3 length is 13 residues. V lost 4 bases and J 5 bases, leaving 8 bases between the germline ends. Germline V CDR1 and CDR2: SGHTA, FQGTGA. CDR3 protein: CASSYRVTGELFF. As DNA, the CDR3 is TGTGCCAGCAGCTACCGGGTGACCGGGGAGCTGTTTTTT. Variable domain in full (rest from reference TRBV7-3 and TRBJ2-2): GAGVSQTPSNKVTEKGKYVELRCDPISGHTALYWYRQSLGQGPEFLIYFQGTGAADDSGLPNDRFFAVRPEGSVSTLKIQRTERGDSAVYLCASSYRVTGELFFGEGSRLTVL.

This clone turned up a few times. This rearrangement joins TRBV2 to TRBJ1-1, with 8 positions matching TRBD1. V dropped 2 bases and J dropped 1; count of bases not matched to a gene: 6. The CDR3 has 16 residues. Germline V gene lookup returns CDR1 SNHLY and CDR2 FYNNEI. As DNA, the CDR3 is TGTGCCAGCAGTGAAAGGGCAGGGGGCGCGAACACTGAAGCTTTCTTT. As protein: CASSERAGGANTEAFF.

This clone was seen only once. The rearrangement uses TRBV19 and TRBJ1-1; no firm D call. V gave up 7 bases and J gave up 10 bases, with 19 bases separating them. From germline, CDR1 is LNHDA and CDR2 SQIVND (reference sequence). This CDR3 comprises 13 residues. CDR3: CASIEGPYAGAFF. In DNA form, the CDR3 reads TGTGCCAGTATCGAGGGCCCTTACGCGGGAGCTTTCTTT.

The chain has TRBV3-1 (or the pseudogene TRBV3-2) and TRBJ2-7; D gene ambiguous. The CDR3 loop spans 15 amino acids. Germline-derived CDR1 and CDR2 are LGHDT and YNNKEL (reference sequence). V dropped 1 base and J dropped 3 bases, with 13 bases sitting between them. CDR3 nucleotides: TGTGCCAGCAGCCAAGGACCAGGATTGGTCTACGAGCAGTACTTC. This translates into CASSQGPGLVYEQYF.

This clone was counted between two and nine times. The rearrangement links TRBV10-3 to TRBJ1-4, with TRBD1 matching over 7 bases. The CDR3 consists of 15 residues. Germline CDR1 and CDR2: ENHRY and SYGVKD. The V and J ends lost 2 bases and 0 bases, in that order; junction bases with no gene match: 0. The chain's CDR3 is CAISEGTATNEKLFF. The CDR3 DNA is TGTGCCATCAGTGAGGGGACAGCAACTAATGAAAAACTGTTTTTT.

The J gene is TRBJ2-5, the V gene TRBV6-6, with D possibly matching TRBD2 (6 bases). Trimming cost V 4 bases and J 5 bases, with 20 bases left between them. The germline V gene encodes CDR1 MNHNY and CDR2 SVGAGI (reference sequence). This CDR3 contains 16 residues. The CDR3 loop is CASSSVASLRGETQYF. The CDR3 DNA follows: TGTGCCAGCAGTTCGGTGGCATCTCTACGGGGGGAGACCCAGTACTTC.

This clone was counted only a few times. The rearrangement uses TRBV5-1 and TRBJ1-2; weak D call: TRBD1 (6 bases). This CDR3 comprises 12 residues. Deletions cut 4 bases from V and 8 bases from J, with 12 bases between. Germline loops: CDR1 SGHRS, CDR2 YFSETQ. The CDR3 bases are TGCGCCAGCAGCAGGGGGACGTTGGGCTACACCTTC. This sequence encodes CASSRGTLGYTF.

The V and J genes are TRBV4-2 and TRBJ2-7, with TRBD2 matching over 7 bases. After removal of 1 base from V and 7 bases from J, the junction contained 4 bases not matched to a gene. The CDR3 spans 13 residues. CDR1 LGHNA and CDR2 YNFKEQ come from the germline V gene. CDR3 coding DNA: TGTGCCAGCAGCCAAGGGGAGGGTCGGGAGCAGTACTTC. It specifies CASSQGEGREQYF.

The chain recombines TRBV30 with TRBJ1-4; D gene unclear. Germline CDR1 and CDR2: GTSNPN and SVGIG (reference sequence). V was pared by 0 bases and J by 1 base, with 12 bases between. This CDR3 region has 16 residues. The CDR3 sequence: CAWSVSGSRTNEKLFF. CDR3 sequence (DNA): TGTGCCTGGAGTGTATCTGGGAGTAGAACTAATGAAAAACTGTTTTTT.

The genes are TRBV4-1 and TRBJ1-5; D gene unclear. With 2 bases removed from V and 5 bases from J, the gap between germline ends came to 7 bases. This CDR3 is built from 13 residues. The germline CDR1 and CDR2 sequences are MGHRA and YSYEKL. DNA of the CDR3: TGCGCCAGCAGCCAAAGTGAGGATCAGCCCCAGCATTTT. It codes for CASSQSEDQPQHF.

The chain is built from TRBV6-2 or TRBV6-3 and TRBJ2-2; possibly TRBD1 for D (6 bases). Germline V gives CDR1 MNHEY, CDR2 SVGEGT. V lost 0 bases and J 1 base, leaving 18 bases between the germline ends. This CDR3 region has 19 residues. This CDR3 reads CASSYSMFRTAENTGELFF. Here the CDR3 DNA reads TGTGCCAGCAGTTACTCGATGTTCCGGACAGCCGAGAACACCGGGGAGCTGTTTTTT.

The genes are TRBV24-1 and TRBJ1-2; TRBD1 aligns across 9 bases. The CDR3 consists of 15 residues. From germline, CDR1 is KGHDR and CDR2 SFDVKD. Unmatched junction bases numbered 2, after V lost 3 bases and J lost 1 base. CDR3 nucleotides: TGTGCCACCAGTGATGGGACAGGGAGTAACTATGGCTACACCTTC. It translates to CATSDGTGSNYGYTF.

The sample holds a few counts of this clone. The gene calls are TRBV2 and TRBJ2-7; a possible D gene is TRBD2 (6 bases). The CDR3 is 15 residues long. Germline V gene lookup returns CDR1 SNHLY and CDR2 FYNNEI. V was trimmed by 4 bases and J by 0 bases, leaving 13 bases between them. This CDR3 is CASSVLGGSSYEQYF. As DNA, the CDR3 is TGTGCCAGCAGTGTCCTGGGAGGAAGCTCCTACGAGCAGTACTTC.

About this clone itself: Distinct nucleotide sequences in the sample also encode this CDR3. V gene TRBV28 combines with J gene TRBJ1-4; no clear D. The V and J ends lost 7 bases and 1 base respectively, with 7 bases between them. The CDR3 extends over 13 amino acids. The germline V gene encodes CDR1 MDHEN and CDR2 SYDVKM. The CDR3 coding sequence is TGTGCCAGCATCGGCGGAACTAATGAAAAACTGTTTTTT. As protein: CASIGGTNEKLFF.

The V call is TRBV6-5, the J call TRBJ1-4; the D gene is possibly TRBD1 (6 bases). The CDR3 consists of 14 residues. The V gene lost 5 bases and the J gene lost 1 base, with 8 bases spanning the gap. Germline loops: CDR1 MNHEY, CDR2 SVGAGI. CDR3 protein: CASSKQGTNEKLFF. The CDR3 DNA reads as TGTGCCAGCAGTAAACAGGGAACTAATGAAAAACTGTTTTTT.

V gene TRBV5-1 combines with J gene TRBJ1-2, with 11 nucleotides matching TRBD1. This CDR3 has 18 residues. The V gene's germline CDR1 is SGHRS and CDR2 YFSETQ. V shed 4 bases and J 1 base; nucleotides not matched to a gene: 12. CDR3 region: CASSALQGQGGFNYGYTF. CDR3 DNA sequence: TGCGCCAGCAGCGCACTCCAGGGACAGGGGGGCTTTAACTATGGCTACACCTTC.

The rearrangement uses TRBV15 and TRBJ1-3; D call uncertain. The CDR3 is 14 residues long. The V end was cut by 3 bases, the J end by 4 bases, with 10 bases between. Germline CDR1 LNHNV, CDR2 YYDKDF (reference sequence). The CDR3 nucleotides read TGTGCCACCAGCAGGGGAGGTGGGGGAAACACCATATATTTT. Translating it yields CATSRGGGGNTIYF.

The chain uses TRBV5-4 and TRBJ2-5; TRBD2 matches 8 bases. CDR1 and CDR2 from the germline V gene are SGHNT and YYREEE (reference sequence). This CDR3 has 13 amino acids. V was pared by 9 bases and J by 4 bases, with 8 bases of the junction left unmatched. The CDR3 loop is CATGGARPETQYF. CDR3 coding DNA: TGTGCCACCGGGGGGGCCCGTCCAGAGACCCAGTACTTC.

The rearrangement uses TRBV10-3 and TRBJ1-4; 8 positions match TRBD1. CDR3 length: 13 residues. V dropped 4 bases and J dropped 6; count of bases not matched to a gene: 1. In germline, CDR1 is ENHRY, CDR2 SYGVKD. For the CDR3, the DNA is TGTGCCATCAGTGGGACAGGGTATGAAAAACTGTTTTTT. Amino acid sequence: CAISGTGYEKLFF.

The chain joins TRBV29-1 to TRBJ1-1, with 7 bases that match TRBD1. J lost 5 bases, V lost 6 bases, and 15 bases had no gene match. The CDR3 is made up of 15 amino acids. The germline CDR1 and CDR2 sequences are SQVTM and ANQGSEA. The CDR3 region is CSVGGGARSSTEAFF. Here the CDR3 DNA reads TGCAGCGTCGGAGGGGGCGCTCGTTCGAGTACTGAAGCTTTCTTT.

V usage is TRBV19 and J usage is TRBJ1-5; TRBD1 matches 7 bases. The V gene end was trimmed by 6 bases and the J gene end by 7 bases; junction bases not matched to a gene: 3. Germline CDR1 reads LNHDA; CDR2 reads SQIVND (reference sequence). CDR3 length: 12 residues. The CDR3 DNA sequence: TGTGCCAGTAGGACGGACAGGCAGCCCCAGCATTTT. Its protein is CASRTDRQPQHF.

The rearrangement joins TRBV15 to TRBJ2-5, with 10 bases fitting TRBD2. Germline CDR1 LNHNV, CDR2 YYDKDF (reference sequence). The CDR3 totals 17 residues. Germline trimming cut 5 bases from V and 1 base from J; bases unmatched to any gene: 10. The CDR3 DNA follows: TGTGCCACCAGCGGGGGCGATAGCGGGGGGACCCAAGAGACCCAGTACTTC. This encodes CATSGGDSGGTQETQYF.

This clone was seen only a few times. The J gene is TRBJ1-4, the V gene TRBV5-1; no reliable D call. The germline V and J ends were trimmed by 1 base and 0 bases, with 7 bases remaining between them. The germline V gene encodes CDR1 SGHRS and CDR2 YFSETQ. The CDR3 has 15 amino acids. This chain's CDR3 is CASSLTWSTNEKLFF. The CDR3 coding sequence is TGCGCCAGCAGCTTGACTTGGTCAACTAATGAAAAACTGTTTTTT.